The clone carrying this T cell receptor beta chain was found many times. Its antigen is not identified. One junction end disagrees with the germline gene, perhaps due to a read error. Germline V gives CDR1 SGHAT, CDR2 FQNNGV. CDR3 length equals 14 residues. The sample originates from a study of T cells in Graves' hyperthyroidism and ophthalmopathy. Study conclusions and caveats: Appearing also in blood were most of the thyroid clonotypes expanded above 0.001.

RNA transcripts served as the template for amplifying TCR beta CDR3 regions. First-round RT-PCR of the TCR CDR3 relied on the HTBI primer set. TCRdb used MiXCR to reprocess the multiplex PCR reads, holding one entry per CDR3 protein. The top ten clones hold 15% to 20% of a sample with fewer than 450,000 distinct CDR3 sequences, 15% of them seen once. The sample consisted of blood. The V gene is TRBV11-2, the J gene TRBJ2-7; 9 positions agree with TRBD2. The TCR originated in a woman aged 60 to 75 with Graves' ophthalmopathy. The CDR3 DNA sequence: TGTGCCTGCAGGGCTAGCGGGAATATCTACGAGCAGTACTTC. As protein: CACRASGNIYEQYF.